The T cell receptor beta chain under discussion was sequenced for a study of T-cell reconstitution after alpha-beta-depleted transplantation in children. General study results and limits: Surviving recipient T cells and thymic progenitors underlay high day-60 TCRbeta diversity in some patients.

The CDR3 contains 15 residues. Germline CDR1 and CDR2: ENHRY and SYGVKD. V was clipped by 4 bases and J by 0 bases, with 13 bases between them. There are a few counts of this clonotype. Antigen specificity is unknown. As it was prepared, the TCRbeta library received unique molecular identifiers. Each CDR3 protein is one row after TCRdb ran MiXCR on the PCR reads. This sample has approximately 800,000 distinct CDR3 sequences, with roughly 15% found just once. The chain links TRBV10-3 to TRBJ2-7, with D possibly being TRBD2 (5 bases). The sample consisted of PBMCs, mostly from graft donor cells, taken 360 days after TCRalphabeta/CD19-depleted stem cell transplant. The TCR originated in a male patient aged 5 to 17 who had a stem cell transplant for acute lymphoblastic leukemia, so the T cells may come from the graft donor. CDR3 region: CAISAASSNSYEQYF. CDR3 nucleotide sequence: TGTGCCATCAGTGCGGCTAGCTCCAACTCCTACGAGCAGTACTTC.